The entry below gives a single TCR beta chain sequence along with its context. Cohort 3 donors counted as recovered after two negative PCRs, clearance, or resolved symptoms. The length of the CDR3 is 15 residues. Germline V gene data show CDR1 as SGHRS and CDR2 as YFSETQ. V lost 6 bases and J 2 bases, leaving 12 bases between the germline ends. The data were taken from a study of blood T cell repertoires in COVID-19. For the study at large: There were acute and convalescent COVID-19 samples, and they came from the United States, Italy and Spain. In each case, the material was cDNA or gDNA derived from T cells, B-cell-depleted T cells, or PBMCs.

Measured with immunoSEQ multiplex PCR; TCRdb has only the in-frame clones, and not every one. This table holds 150,000 or so clones, around 79% found once. The sequenced sample consisted of PBMCs or T cells enriched from blood (not recorded which). This receptor was identified in a woman between 45 and 60 years old who had recovered from COVID-19. The chain joins TRBV5-1 to TRBJ2-6, with TRBD1 as a possible D gene (6 bases). The CDR3 nucleotides read TGCGCCAGCACCGCAGGGGTCACTGGGGCCAACGTCCTGACTTTC. It specifies CASTAGVTGANVLTF.